A single sample gave rise to the 32 T cell receptor beta chains below, sequenced in a study of blood T cell repertoires in COVID-19. Repertoires were generated with immunoSEQ multiplex PCR, while TCRdb's copy carries only in-frame clones and drops some. The sample holds under 250,000 clones, 80% to 90% seen once. Material for sequencing was peripheral blood. Source of these receptors: a woman aged 60-75 years who had recovered from COVID-19.

This rearrangement joins TRBV15 to TRBJ2-5; TRBD2 matches at 12 bases. With V trimmed by 3 bases and J by 5 bases, 7 bases remained unmatched. From germline, CDR1 is LNHNV and CDR2 YYDKDF (reference sequence). The CDR3 length is 16 residues. DNA of the CDR3: TGTGCCACCAGCAGTCGCCTAGCGGGGGGGCAGGAGACCCAGTACTTC. As protein: CATSSRLAGGQETQYF. Using reference TRBV15 and TRBJ2-5 for the parts outside the CDR3, the full variable domain is DAMVIQNPRYQVTQFGKPVTLSCSQTLNHNVMYWYQQKSSQAPKLLFHYYDKDFNNEADTPDNFQSRRPNTSFCFLDIRSPGLGDTAMYLCATSSRLAGGQETQYFGPGTRLLVL.

V usage is TRBV12-3 or TRBV12-4 and J usage is TRBJ1-2, with D hard to call. Trimming cost V 5 bases and J 5 bases, with 9 bases left between them. This CDR3 has 12 amino acids. CDR3 loop: CASSGPGYGYTF. CDR3 in DNA: TGTGCCAGCAGTGGCCCAGGTTATGGCTACACCTTC.

This chain links TRBV7-9 with TRBJ1-1; the match to TRBD1 covers 8 bases. Germline-derived CDR1 and CDR2 are SEHNR and FQNEAQ (reference sequence). Losses at the gene ends were 6 bases for V and 0 bases for J; bases not matched to a gene: 3. The CDR3 runs to 14 residues. For the CDR3, the DNA is TGTGCCAGCAGGGAACAGGGGGTGAACACTGAAGCTTTCTTT. Translating gives CASREQGVNTEAFF.

J is TRBJ2-3 and V is TRBV18; perhaps TRBD2 as D (5 bases). Germline CDR1 reads KGHSH; CDR2 reads LQKENI. V lost 6 bases and J 0 bases, leaving 13 bases between the germline ends. The CDR3 spans 15 residues. CDR3 residues: CASSLAVSSTDTQYF. CDR3 DNA: TGTGCCAGCTCCCTAGCAGTCTCTAGCACAGATACGCAGTATTTT.

The chain combines TRBV11-3 with TRBJ1-1; D ambiguous. Germline V gene sequence: CDR1 SGHNT, CDR2 YENEEA. The CDR3 sequence is 13 residues long. Trimming took off 5 bases at V and 1 base at J, with 8 bases between the two ends. The CDR3 protein is CASSRTENTEAFF. The CDR3 DNA sequence: TGTGCCAGCAGCCGAACTGAGAACACTGAAGCTTTCTTT. The full variable domain, in which reference TRBV11-3 and TRBJ1-1 provide the parts outside the CDR3, is EAGVVQSPRYKIIEKKQPVAFWCNPISGHNTLYWYLQNLGQGPELLIRYENEEAVDDSQLPKDRFSAERLKGVDSTLKIQPAELGDSAVYLCASSRTENTEAFFGQGTRLTVV.

The CDR3 bases are TGTGCCAGCAGACGGGACAGTGGAAACACCATATATTTT. Protein product: CASRRDSGNTIYF. The chain employs TRBV2 and TRBJ1-3, with 7 bases fitting TRBD1. The CDR3 runs to 13 residues. The ends lost 6 bases at V and 3 bases at J; junction bases unmatched: 2. The germline CDR1 and CDR2 sequences are SNHLY and FYNNEI.

CDR3 sequence reads: CASSRRDVAHGYYGYTF. The CDR3 nucleotides are TGTGCCAGCAGCAGGCGGGACGTAGCCCACGGGTACTATGGCTACACCTTC. V and J are TRBV21-1 and TRBJ1-2. TRBV21-1 is shown as a pseudogene. The CDR3 covers 17 residues.

V is TRBV6-1 and J is TRBJ1-6, with D perhaps TRBD1 (6 bases). V was cut by 2 bases and J by 5 bases, with 10 bases left in between. The CDR3 extends over 15 amino acids. Germline CDR1 reads MNHNS; CDR2 reads SASEGT. DNA for the CDR3: TGTGCCAGCAGTGAAACCCAGGGGAATAATTCACCCCTCCACTTT. Its protein is CASSETQGNNSPLHF.

Here the CDR3 reads CASSLRGQGAREKLFF. The CDR3 DNA follows: TGTGCCAGCAGCTTAAGAGGACAGGGGGCGCGTGAAAAACTGTTTTTT. The chain combines TRBV11-2 with TRBJ1-4, with 11 bases fitting TRBD1. Per the germline V gene, CDR1 is SGHAT and CDR2 is FQNNGV. The length of the CDR3 is 16 residues. V shed 2 bases, J shed 7 bases, and the junction held 6 bases outside the gene matches.

V usage is TRBV9 and J usage is TRBJ2-1; 13 bases agree with TRBD2. Per the germline V gene, CDR1 is SGDLS and CDR2 is YYNGEE. The CDR3 runs to 15 residues. Trimming at V came to 4 bases and at J to 6 bases, leaving 4 bases not matched to a gene. Here the CDR3 reads CASSSTSGGANEQFF. Written as DNA, the CDR3 is TGTGCCAGCAGCTCTACTAGCGGGGGGGCCAATGAGCAGTTCTTC.

The chain recombines TRBV2 with TRBJ2-5; 8 positions match TRBD1. J gave up 3 bases and V 3 bases, and 6 bases lay outside the gene matches. Germline values: CDR1 SNHLY, CDR2 FYNNEI. The CDR3 totals 15 residues. The CDR3 DNA sequence: TGTGCCAGCAGTGATCGGAACAGGGGGAAAGAGACCCAGTACTTC. It is translated as CASSDRNRGKETQYF.

This chain connects TRBV5-1 to TRBJ2-6; maybe TRBD1 (6 bases). CDR1 and CDR2 from the germline V gene are SGHRS and YFSETQ. The CDR3 runs to 17 residues. V shed 4 bases and J shed 0 bases, with 14 bases lying between them. The CDR3 DNA reads as TGCGCCAGCAGCCTGACAGGAAGTAGCTCTGGGGCCAACGTCCTGACTTTC. This gives the protein CASSLTGSSSGANVLTF.

The chain carries TRBV6-2 or TRBV6-3 and TRBJ2-3; 14 bases match TRBD2. Germline CDR1 is MNHEY and CDR2 is SVGEGT. The junction had 14 bases not matched to a gene; V was cut back by 5 bases and J by 7 bases. The CDR3 has 18 residues. Here the CDR3 reads CASSTTRGLAGEGYTQYF. The CDR3 DNA follows: TGTGCCAGCAGTACCACCCGGGGACTAGCGGGGGAGGGTTATACGCAGTATTTT.

This sequence joins TRBV2 and TRBJ1-2; D is possibly TRBD1 (5 bases). From germline, CDR1 is SNHLY and CDR2 FYNNEI. The CDR3 runs to 18 residues. The V and J ends lost 6 bases and 3 bases respectively, with 26 bases between them. This CDR3 is CASRRRATLKTVDYGYTF. The CDR3 DNA is TGTGCCAGCAGAAGAAGGGCTACCCTTAAGACAGTTGACTATGGCTACACCTTC.

V gene TRBV18 combines with J gene TRBJ2-1; the match to TRBD1 covers 7 bases. CDR3 length equals 13 residues. V lost 2 bases, J lost 7 bases, and 2 bases stayed unmatched. The germline V gene has CDR1 KGHSH and CDR2 LQKENI. The CDR3 sequence is CASSPEQGNEQFF. For the CDR3, the DNA is TGTGCCAGCTCACCAGAACAGGGGAATGAGCAGTTCTTC.

The gene calls are TRBV3-1 (or the pseudogene TRBV3-2) and TRBJ1-1, with D uncertain. Trimming left V 1 base short and J 1 base short, with 10 bases between. From germline, CDR1 is LGHDT and CDR2 YNNKEL (reference sequence). This CDR3 region has 15 residues. The CDR3 coding sequence is TGTGCCAGCAGCCAAGTATTCTTCAGGAACACTGAAGCTTTCTTT. Its translation: CASSQVFFRNTEAFF.

The chain employs TRBV19 and TRBJ1-3, with D perhaps matching TRBD1 (5 bases). Trimming removed 4 bases from V and 7 bases from J, with 20 bases in between. The CDR3 is made up of 16 amino acids. The germline V gene encodes CDR1 LNHDA and CDR2 SQIVND (reference sequence). The CDR3 bases are TGTGCCAGTAGTACCCGCAGGGCCCTCGTTGGCAACACCATATATTTT. Its translation: CASSTRRALVGNTIYF.

About this clone: Other DNA sequences of this sample code for an identical CDR3. The chain joins TRBV19 to TRBJ1-4, with TRBD1 as a possible D gene (5 bases). V was trimmed by 5 bases and J by 6 bases, leaving 13 bases between them. The CDR3 has 14 residues. Germline V gene data show CDR1 as LNHDA and CDR2 as SQIVND (reference sequence). CDR3 sequence: CASSRRAGDEKLFF. In DNA, the CDR3 is TGTGCCAGTAGTCGACGCGCGGGGGATGAAAAACTGTTTTTT.

CDR3 sequence reads: CASSPQVPSYEQYF. CDR3 DNA: TGTGCCAGCAGCCCACAAGTACCATCCTACGAGCAGTACTTC. The chain uses TRBV11-2 and TRBJ2-7; D remains unclear. The CDR3 extends over 14 amino acids. The germline CDR1 and CDR2 sequences are SGHAT and FQNNGV. V was trimmed by 5 bases and J by 1 base, leaving 12 bases between them.

This chain uses TRBV2 with TRBJ1-4; D possibly corresponds to TRBD1 (5 bases). Germline loops: CDR1 SNHLY, CDR2 FYNNEI. Trimming removed 2 bases from V and 2 bases from J, with 9 bases in between. The CDR3 is 15 residues long. The CDR3 reads CASSEWGDTNEKLFF. The CDR3 DNA is TGTGCCAGCAGTGAATGGGGGGATACTAATGAAAAACTGTTTTTT.

As DNA, the CDR3 is TGTGCCAGCAGCTTAAAGGTCGGGGTTCCCTACAATGAGCAGTTCTTC. This translates into CASSLKVGVPYNEQFF. The V call is TRBV7-3, the J call TRBJ2-1; D may be TRBD2 (5 bases). Germline-derived CDR1 and CDR2 are SGHTA and FQGTGA. The CDR3 is made up of 16 amino acids. Trimming removed 1 base at V and 2 bases at J, with 12 bases between.

The chain recombines TRBV4-2 with TRBJ1-4; perhaps TRBD1 as D (6 bases). Germline lookup yields CDR1 LGHNA and CDR2 YNFKEQ. The CDR3 is 16 residues long. The V gene lost 1 base and the J gene lost 14 bases, with 23 bases spanning the gap. CDR3 in amino acids: CASSQGNREIGTSLFF. The CDR3 DNA reads TGTGCCAGCAGCCAAGGGAACAGGGAAATAGGGACTAGTCTGTTTTTT.

This chain links TRBV9 with TRBJ2-3, with 10 bases matching TRBD1. The CDR3 runs 18 residues. Trimming at V came to 2 bases and at J to 4 bases, leaving 13 bases not matched to a gene. Germline V gene sequence: CDR1 SGDLS, CDR2 YYNGEE. This CDR3 is CASSVQRTGQGFPDTQYF. DNA for the CDR3: TGTGCCAGCAGCGTCCAACGAACGGGACAGGGGTTCCCAGATACGCAGTATTTT.

This clone was detected a few times. In the same sample, other DNA sequences code for this CDR3. The chain couples TRBV9 to TRBJ2-2; tentative D call: TRBD2 (5 bases). Germline values: CDR1 SGDLS, CDR2 YYNGEE. The germline V and J ends were trimmed by 0 bases and 2 bases, with 5 bases remaining between them. The CDR3 is 14 amino acids. The DNA for the CDR3 is TGTGCCAGCAGCGTAGCGGGAAACACCGGGGAGCTGTTTTTT. Its translation: CASSVAGNTGELFF.

The J gene is TRBJ1-5, the V gene TRBV19; tentatively, D is TRBD1 (6 bases). The CDR3 covers 16 residues. Trimming took 0 bases from V and 4 from J, leaving 13 bases between them. CDR1 LNHDA and CDR2 SQIVND come from the germline V gene (reference sequence). CDR3 region: CASSIEPQGRNQPQHF. CDR3 DNA sequence: TGTGCCAGTAGTATAGAGCCACAGGGTCGGAATCAGCCCCAGCATTTT.

The chain combines TRBV7-2 with TRBJ2-7, with a weak D call TRBD1 (5 bases). This CDR3 spans 13 amino acids. Trimming removed 3 bases at V and 4 bases at J, with 10 bases between. The germline gives CDR1 SGHTA, CDR2 FQGNSA. CDR3 sequence: CASSFDRQYEQYF. The DNA of the CDR3 is TGTGCCAGCAGCTTCGACAGACAATACGAGCAGTACTTC.

The V gene is TRBV3-1 (or the pseudogene TRBV3-2), the J gene TRBJ2-5; 8 bases align to TRBD1. The CDR3 has 14 residues. CDR1 is LGHDT, CDR2 YNNKEL, per germline (reference sequence). V was clipped by 0 bases and J by 5 bases; unmatched bases: 2. The CDR3 is CASSQDTGGETQYF. As DNA, the CDR3 is TGTGCCAGCAGCCAAGATACAGGGGGGGAGACCCAGTACTTC.

This clone was recorded a few times. The J gene is TRBJ1-5, the V gene TRBV19; D possibly corresponds to TRBD1 (6 bases). Germline V gives CDR1 LNHDA, CDR2 SQIVND (reference sequence). The CDR3 loop spans 16 amino acids. V lost 5 bases and J 4 bases, leaving 18 bases between the germline ends. The CDR3 loop reads CASSGLGGQVNQPQHF. The CDR3 DNA reads as TGTGCCAGTAGTGGCCTGGGGGGGCAGGTTAATCAGCCCCAGCATTTT. Full variable domain (remainder filled in from reference TRBV19 and TRBJ1-5): DGGITQSPKYLFRKEGQNVTLSCEQNLNHDAMYWYRQDPGQGLRLIYYSQIVNDFQKGDIAEGYSVSREKKESFPLTVTSAQKNPTAFYLCASSGLGGQVNQPQHFGDGTRLSIL.

The chain links TRBV6-1 to TRBJ1-1, with D maybe TRBD1 (6 bases). Germline lookup yields CDR1 MNHNS and CDR2 SASEGT. The CDR3 spans 15 residues. With 2 bases removed from V and 6 bases from J, the gap between germline ends came to 16 bases. CDR3 loop: CASSELPGGRAEAFF. In DNA, the CDR3 is TGTGCCAGCAGTGAATTACCCGGGGGGCGAGCTGAAGCTTTCTTT.

The chain joins TRBV9 to TRBJ1-4; TRBD1 agrees at 7 bases. The CDR3 is made up of 14 amino acids. Germline-derived CDR1 and CDR2 are SGDLS and YYNGEE. Losses at the gene ends were 6 bases for V and 4 bases for J; bases not matched to a gene: 6. Here the CDR3 reads CASTRGTDNEKLFF. CDR3 bases: TGTGCCAGCACGAGGGGGACAGATAATGAAAAACTGTTTTTT.

The chain recombines TRBV5-5 with TRBJ1-2; no firm D call. The germline V gene encodes CDR1 SGHKS and CDR2 YYEKEE (reference sequence). This CDR3 comprises 12 residues. Trimming removed 2 bases at V and 2 bases at J, with 4 bases between. CDR3 sequence reads: CASSLRNYGYTF. The CDR3 region has the DNA TGTGCCAGCAGCTTACGGAACTATGGCTACACCTTC.

The gene calls are TRBV11-2 and TRBJ1-5; the D is unclear. Looked up from germline, CDR1 is SGHAT and CDR2 is FQNNGV. Trimming cost V 1 base and J 1 base, with 5 bases left between them. The CDR3 spans 14 residues. As DNA, the CDR3 is TGTGCCAGCAGCTTAGGGCGGAGCAATCAGCCCCAGCATTTT. Its translation: CASSLGRSNQPQHF.